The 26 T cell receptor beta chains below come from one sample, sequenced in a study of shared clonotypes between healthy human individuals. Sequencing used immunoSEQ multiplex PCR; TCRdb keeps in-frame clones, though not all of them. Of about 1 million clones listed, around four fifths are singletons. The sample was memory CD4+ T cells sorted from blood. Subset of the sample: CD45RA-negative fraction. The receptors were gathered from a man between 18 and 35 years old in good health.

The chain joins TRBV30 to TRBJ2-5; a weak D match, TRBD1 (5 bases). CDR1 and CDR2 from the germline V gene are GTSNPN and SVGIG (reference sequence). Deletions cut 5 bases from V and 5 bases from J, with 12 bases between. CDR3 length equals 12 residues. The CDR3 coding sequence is TGTGCCTGGGGGGCGCCAGGGGAGACCCAGTACTTC. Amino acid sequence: CAWGAPGETQYF.

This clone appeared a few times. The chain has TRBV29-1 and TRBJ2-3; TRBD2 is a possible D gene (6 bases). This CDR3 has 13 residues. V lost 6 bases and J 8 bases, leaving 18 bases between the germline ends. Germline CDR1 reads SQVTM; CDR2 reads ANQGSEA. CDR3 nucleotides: TGCAGCGTGGACGAGGGAGGAACCGGTACGCAGTATTTT. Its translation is CSVDEGGTGTQYF.

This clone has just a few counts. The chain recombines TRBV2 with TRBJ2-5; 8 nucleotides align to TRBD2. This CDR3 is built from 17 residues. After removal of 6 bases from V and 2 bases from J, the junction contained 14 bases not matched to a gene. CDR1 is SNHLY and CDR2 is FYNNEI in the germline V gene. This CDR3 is CASREREGRGWQETQYF. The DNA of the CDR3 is TGTGCCAGCAGAGAACGGGAGGGCCGGGGCTGGCAAGAGACCCAGTACTTC.

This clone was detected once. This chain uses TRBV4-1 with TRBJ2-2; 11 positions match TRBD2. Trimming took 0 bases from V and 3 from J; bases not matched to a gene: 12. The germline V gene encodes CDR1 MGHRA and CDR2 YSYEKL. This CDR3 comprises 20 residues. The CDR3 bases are TGCGCCAGCAGCCAAGAGCCTGGGACTAGCGGAAGGAGGTACACCGGGGAGCTGTTTTTT. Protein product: CASSQEPGTSGRRYTGELFF.

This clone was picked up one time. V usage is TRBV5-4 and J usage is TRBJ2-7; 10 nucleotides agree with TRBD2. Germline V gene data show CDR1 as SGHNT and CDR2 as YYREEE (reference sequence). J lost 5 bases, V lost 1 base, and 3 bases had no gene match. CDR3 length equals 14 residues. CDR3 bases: TGTGCCAGCAGCTTGAAGAGCGGGAGGGACGAGCAGTACTTC. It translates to CASSLKSGRDEQYF.

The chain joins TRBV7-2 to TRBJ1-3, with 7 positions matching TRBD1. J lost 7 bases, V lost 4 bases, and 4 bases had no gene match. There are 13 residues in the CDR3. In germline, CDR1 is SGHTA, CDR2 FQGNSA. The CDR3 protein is CASSSRQGNTIYF. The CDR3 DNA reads TGTGCCAGCAGCTCACGACAGGGCAACACCATATATTTT.

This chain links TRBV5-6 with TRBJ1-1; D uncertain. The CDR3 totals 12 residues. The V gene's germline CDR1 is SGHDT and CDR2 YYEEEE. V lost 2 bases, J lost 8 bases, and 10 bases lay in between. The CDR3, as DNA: TGTGCCAGCAGCTTAGGCCGCCGGGAAGCTTTCTTT. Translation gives CASSLGRREAFF.

This CDR3 reads CASSFSSGTDTQYF. The CDR3 bases are TGTGCCAGCAGCTTCTCTAGCGGCACAGATACGCAGTATTTT. V gene TRBV7-9 combines with J gene TRBJ2-3, with D tentatively TRBD2 (6 bases). The CDR3 is 14 amino acids. Germline values: CDR1 SEHNR, CDR2 FQNEAQ (reference sequence). V lost 3 bases to trimming and J lost 1 base, with 8 bases between them.

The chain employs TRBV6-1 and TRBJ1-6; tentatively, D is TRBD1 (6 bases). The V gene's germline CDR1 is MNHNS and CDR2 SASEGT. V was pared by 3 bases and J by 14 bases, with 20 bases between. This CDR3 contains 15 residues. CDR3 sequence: CASSDVGPTGHSLHF. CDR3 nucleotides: TGTGCCAGCAGTGATGTCGGCCCGACAGGACATTCCCTCCACTTT.

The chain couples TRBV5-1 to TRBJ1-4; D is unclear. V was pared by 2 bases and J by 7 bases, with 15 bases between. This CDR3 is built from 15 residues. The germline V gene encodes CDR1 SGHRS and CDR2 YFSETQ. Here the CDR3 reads CASSFTGGLGEKLFF. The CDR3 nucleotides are TGCGCCAGCAGCTTCACCGGTGGTTTAGGTGAAAAACTGTTTTTT.

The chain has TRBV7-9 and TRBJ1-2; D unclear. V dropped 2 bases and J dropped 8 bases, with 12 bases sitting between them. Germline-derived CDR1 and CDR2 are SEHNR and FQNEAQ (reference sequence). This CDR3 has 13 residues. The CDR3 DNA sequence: TGTGCCAGCAGCTTATTAGGAGTGGACGGCTACACCTTC. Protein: CASSLLGVDGYTF.

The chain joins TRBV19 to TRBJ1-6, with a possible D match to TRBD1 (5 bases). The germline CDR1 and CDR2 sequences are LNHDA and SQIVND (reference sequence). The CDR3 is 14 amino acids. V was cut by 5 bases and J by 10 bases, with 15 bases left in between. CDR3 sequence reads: CASSPPEGKSPLHF. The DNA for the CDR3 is TGTGCCAGTAGTCCCCCGGAGGGGAAATCACCCCTCCACTTT.

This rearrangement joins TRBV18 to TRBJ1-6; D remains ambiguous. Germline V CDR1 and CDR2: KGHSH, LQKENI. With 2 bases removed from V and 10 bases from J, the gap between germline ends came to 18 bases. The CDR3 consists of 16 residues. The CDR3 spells CASSPEGRPRGSPLHF. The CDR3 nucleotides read TGTGCCAGCTCACCAGAGGGCAGGCCCCGAGGGTCACCCCTCCACTTT.

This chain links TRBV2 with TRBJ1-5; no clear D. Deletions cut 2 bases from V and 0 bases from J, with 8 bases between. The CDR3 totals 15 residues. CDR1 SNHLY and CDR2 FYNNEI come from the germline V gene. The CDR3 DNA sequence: TGTGCCAGCAGTGAAAGGAGTTATAGCAATCAGCCCCAGCATTTT. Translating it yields CASSERSYSNQPQHF.

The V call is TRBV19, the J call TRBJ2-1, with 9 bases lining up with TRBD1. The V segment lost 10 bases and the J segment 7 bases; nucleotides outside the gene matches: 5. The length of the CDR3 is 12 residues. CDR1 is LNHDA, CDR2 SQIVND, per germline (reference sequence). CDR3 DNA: TGTGCCACCGGGACAGGGAGAAATGAGCAGTTCTTC. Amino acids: CATGTGRNEQFF.

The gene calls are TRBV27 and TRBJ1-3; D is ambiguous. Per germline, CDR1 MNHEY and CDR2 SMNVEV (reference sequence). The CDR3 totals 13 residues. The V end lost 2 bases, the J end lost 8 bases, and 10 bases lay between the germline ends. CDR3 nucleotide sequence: TGTGCCAGCAGTTTAAAGGAAGGGTACACCATATATTTT. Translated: CASSLKEGYTIYF.

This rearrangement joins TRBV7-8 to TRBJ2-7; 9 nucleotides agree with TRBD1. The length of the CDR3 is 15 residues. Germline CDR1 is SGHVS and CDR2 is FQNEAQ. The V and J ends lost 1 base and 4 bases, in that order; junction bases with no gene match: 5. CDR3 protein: CASSLGAGTGYEQYF. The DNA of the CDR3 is TGTGCCAGCAGCTTAGGGGCCGGGACAGGGTACGAGCAGTACTTC. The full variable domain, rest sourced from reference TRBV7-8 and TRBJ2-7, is GAGVSQSPRYKVAKRGQDVALRCDPISGHVSLFWYQQALGQGPEFLTYFQNEAQLDKSGLPSDRFFAERPEGSVSTLKIQRTQQEDSAVYLCASSLGAGTGYEQYFGPGTRLTVT.

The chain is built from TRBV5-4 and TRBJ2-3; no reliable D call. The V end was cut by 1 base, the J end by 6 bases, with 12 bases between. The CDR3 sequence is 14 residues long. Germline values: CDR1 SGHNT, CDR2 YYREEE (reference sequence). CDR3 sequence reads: CASSLWAFSDTQYF. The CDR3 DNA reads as TGTGCCAGCAGCTTGTGGGCCTTCTCGGATACGCAGTATTTT.

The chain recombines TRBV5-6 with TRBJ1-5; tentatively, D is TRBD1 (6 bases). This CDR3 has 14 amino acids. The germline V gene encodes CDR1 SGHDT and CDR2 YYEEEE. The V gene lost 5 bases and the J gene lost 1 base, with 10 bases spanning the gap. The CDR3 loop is CASSSDRSNQPQHF. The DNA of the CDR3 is TGTGCCAGCAGTTCGGACAGAAGCAATCAGCCCCAGCATTTT.

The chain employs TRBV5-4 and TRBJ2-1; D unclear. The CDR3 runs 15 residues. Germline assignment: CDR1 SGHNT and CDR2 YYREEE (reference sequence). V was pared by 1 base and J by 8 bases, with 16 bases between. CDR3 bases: TGTGCCAGCAGCTTGCCCGGGCGCACGACGGATGAGCAGTTCTTC. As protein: CASSLPGRTTDEQFF.

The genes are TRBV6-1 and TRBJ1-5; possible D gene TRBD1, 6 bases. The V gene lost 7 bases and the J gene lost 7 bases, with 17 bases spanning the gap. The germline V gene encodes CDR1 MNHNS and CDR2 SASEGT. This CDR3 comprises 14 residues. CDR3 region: CASNPPWGAQPQHF. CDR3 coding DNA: TGTGCCAGCAACCCCCCTTGGGGGGCACAGCCCCAGCATTTT.

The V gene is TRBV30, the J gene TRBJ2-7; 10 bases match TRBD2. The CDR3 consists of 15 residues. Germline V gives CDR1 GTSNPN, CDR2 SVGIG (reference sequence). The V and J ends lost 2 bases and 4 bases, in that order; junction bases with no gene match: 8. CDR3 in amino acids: CAWSTPRLAGYEQYF. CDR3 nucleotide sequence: TGTGCCTGGAGTACCCCTCGACTAGCGGGTTACGAGCAGTACTTC.

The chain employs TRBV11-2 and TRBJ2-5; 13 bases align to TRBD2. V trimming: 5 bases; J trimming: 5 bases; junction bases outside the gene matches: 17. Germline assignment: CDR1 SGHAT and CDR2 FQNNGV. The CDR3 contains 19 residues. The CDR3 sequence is CASSKRNSLLTSGGETQYF. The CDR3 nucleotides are TGTGCCAGCAGCAAACGTAACAGCTTATTGACTAGCGGGGGGGAGACCCAGTACTTC.

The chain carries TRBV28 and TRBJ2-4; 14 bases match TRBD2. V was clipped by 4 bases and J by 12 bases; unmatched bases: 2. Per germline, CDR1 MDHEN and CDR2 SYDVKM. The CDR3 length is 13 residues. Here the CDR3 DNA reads TGTGCCAGCAGTTCGGGACTAGCGGGGGATCAGTACTTC. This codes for CASSSGLAGDQYF.

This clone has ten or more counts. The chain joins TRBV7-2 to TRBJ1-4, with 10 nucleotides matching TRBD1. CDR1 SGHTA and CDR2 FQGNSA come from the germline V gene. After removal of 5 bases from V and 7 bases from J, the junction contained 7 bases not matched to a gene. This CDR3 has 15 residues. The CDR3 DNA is TGTGCCAGCAGCAACCGGGACAGGGGTAGTGAAAAACTGTTTTTT. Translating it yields CASSNRDRGSEKLFF. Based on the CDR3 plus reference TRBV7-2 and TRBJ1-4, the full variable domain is GAGVSQSPSNKVTEKGKDVELRCDPISGHTALYWYRQSLGQGLEFLIYFQGNSAPDKSGLPSDRFSAERTGGSVSTLTIQRTQQEDSAVYLCASSNRDRGSEKLFFGSGTQLSVL.

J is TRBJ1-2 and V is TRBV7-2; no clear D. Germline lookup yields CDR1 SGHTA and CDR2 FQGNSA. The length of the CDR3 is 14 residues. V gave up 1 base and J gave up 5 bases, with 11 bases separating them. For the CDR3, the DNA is TGTGCCAGCAGCTTAGAGTTCTCAGTTTATGGCTACACCTTC. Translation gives CASSLEFSVYGYTF.